This T cell receptor beta chain was documented in a study of CD8 T cells in ankylosing spondylitis. Whole-study findings and limits: The clones that were linked to disease were reported to be significantly enriched in matched synovial fluid samples from ankylosing spondylitis patients. CD8+ by phenotype, disease-linked clones were relatively rare in peripheral blood. Apparently characteristic of ankylosing spondylitis blood was a TCR beta motif (fewer than 10 highly homologous variants).

The sample holds many counts of this clonotype. The antigen is undetermined. This CDR3 has 16 amino acids. The germline CDR1 and CDR2 sequences are MNHEY and SVGEGT. J gave up 5 bases and V 4 bases, and 8 bases lay outside the gene matches. The authors made TCR beta libraries by quantitative 5'-RACE with molecular barcodes. Each CDR3 protein gets one entry after TCRdb re-called the 5' RACE reads with MiXCR. In the table there are 150,000 to 200,000 distinct CDR3 sequences, 15% to 20% of which are singletons. Input material: blood, either unsorted or a sorted T cell fraction (not recorded which). The source is a male donor aged 5 to 29 with ankylosing spondylitis or in good health (not recorded which). The J gene is TRBJ2-7, the V gene TRBV6-2 or TRBV6-3; 13 bases agree with TRBD2. CDR3 loop: CASSSAGLAGAHEQYF. For the CDR3, the DNA is TGTGCCAGCAGTTCCGCCGGACTAGCGGGAGCCCACGAGCAGTACTTC.